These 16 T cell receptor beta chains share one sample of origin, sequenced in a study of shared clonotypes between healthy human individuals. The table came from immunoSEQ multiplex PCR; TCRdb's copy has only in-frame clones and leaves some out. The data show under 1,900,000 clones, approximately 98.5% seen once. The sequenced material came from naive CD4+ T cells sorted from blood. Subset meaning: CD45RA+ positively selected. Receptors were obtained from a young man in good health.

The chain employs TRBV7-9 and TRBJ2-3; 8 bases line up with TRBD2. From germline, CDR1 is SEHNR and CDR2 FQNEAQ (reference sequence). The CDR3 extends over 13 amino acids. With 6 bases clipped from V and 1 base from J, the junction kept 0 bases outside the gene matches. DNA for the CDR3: TGTGCCAGCAGGACTAGCGGCACAGATACGCAGTATTTT. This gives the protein CASRTSGTDTQYF. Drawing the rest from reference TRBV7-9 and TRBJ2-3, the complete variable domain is DTGVSQNPRHKITKRGQNVTFRCDPISEHNRLYWYRQTLGQGPEFLTYFQNEAQLEKSRLLSDRFSAERPKGSFSTLEIQRTEQGDSAMYLCASRTSGTDTQYFGPGTRLTVL.

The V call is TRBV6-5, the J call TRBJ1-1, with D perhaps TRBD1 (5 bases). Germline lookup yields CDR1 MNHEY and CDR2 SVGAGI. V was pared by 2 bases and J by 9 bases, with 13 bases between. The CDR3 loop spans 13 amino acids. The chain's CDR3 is CASSYLSGPQAFF. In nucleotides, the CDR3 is TGTGCCAGCAGTTACCTTTCGGGACCGCAAGCTTTCTTT.

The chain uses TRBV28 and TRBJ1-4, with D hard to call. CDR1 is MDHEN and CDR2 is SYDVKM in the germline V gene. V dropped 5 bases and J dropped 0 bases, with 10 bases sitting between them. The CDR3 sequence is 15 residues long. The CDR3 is CASSPRLTTNEKLFF. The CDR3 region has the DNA TGTGCCAGCAGTCCCCGCCTGACAACTAATGAAAAACTGTTTTTT. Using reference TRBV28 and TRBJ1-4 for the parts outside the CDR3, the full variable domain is DVKVTQSSRYLVKRTGEKVFLECVQDMDHENMFWYRQDPGLGLRLIYFSYDVKMKEKGDIPEGYSVSREKKERFSLILESASTNQTSMYLCASSPRLTTNEKLFFGSGTQLSVL.

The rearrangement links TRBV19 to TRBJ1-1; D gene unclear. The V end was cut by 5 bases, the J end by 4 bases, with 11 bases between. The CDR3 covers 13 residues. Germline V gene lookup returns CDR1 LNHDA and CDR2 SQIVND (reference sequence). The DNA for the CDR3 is TGTGCCAGTAGTCAAATACTGGTCACTGAAGCTTTCTTT. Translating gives CASSQILVTEAFF.

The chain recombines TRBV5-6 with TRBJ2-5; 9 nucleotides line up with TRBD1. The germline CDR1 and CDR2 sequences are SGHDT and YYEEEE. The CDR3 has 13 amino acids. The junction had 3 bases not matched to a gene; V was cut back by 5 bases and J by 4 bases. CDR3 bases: TGTGCCAGCAGGCTGGACAGGGGAGAGACCCAGTACTTC. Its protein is CASRLDRGETQYF.

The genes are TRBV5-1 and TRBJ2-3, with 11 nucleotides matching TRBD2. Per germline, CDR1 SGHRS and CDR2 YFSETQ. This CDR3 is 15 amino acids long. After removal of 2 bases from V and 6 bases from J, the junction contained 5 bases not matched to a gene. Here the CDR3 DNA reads TGCGCCAGCAGCTTTGGGCTAGCGGGAGGTGATACGCAGTATTTT. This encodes CASSFGLAGGDTQYF.

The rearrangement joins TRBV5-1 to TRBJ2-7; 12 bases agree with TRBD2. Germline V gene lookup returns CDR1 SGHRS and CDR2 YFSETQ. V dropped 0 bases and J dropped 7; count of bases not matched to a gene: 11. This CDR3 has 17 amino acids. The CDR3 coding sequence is TGCGCCAGCAGCTTGGGTCCCCTAGCGGGAGGGTCGGATGAGCAGTACTTC. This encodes CASSLGPLAGGSDEQYF. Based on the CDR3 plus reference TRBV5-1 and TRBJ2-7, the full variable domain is KAGVTQTPRYLIKTRGQQVTLSCSPISGHRSVSWYQQTPGQGLQFLFEYFSETQRNKGNFPGRFSGRQFSNSRSEMNVSTLELGDSALYLCASSLGPLAGGSDEQYFGPGTRLTVT.

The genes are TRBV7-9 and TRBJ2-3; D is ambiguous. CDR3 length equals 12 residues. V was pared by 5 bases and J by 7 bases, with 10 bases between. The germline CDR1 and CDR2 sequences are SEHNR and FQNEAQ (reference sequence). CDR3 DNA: TGTGCCAGCAGCATCCGTTCATATACGCAGTATTTT. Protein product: CASSIRSYTQYF.

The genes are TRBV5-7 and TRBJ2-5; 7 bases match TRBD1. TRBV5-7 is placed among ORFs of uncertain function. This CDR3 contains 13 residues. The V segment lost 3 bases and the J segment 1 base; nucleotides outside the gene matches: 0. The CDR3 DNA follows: TGTGCCAGCAGCTGGGACAGCCAAGAGACCCAGTACTTC. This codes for CASSWDSQETQYF.

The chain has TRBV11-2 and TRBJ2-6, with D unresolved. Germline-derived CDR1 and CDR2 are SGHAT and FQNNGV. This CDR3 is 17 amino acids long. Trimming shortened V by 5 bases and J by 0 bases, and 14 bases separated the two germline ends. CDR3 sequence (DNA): TGTGCCAGCAGCCAAGGGATAAACCGCTCTGGGGCCAACGTCCTGACTTTC. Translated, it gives CASSQGINRSGANVLTF.

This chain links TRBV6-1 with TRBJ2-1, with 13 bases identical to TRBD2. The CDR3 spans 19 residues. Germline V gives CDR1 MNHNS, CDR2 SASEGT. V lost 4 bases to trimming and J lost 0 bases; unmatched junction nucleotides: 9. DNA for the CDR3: TGTGCCAGCAGTGTGACTAGCGGGAGGTTATTTAGCTCCTACAATGAGCAGTTCTTC. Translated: CASSVTSGRLFSSYNEQFF.

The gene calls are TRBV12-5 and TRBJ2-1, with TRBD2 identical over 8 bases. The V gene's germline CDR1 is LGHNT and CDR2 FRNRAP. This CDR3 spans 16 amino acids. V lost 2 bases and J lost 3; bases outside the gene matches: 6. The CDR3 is CASGLRRLASYNEQFF. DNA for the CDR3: TGTGCTAGTGGTTTGCGGCGACTAGCGAGCTACAATGAGCAGTTCTTC.

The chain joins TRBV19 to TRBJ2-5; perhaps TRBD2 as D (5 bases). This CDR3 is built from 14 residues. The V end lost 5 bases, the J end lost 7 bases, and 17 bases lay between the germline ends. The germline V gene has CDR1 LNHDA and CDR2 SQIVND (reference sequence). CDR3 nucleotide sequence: TGTGCCAGTAGTTCCGCGCTCCCTCGGGGGACCCAGTACTTC. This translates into CASSSALPRGTQYF.

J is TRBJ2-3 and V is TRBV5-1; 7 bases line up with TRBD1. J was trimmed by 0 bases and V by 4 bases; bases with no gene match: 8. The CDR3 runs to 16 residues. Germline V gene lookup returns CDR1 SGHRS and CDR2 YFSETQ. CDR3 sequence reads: CASSLGQATSTDTQYF. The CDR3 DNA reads TGCGCCAGCAGCCTAGGACAGGCTACTAGCACAGATACGCAGTATTTT.

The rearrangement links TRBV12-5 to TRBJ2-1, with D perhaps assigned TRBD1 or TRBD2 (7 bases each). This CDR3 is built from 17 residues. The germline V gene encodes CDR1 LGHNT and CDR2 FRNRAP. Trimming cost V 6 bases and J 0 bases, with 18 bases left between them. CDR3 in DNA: TGTGCTAGTGGATCTGGGAGGGACAGAGGCTCCTACAATGAGCAGTTCTTC. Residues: CASGSGRDRGSYNEQFF.

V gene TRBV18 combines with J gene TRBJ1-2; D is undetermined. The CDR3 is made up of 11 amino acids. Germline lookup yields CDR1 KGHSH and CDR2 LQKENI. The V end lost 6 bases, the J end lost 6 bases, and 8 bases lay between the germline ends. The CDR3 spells CASSLRDGYTF. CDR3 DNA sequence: TGTGCCAGCTCTCTCAGAGATGGCTACACCTTC.